A few counts support the clone carrying this TCR beta chain. The data stem from a study of beta chain features in type 1 diabetes. The isolated RNA, all of it, was reverse transcribed, so expressed TCRB transcripts were what got sequenced. Here immunoSEQ multiplex PCR was the method, and the copy in TCRdb shows in-frame clones only, minus some. The top ten hold around 0.65% of the sample, which has about 140,000 clones, 9% to 10% seen once. Germline V gives CDR1 ENHRY, CDR2 SYGVKD. Trimming left V 0 bases short and J 5 bases short, with 14 bases between. CDR3 length equals 15 residues. The V call is TRBV10-3, the J call TRBJ2-7; a possible D gene is TRBD2 (7 bases). The sequence was collected from a woman aged 40 to 50 in good health. The sequenced material came from central memory CD4+ T cells from blood. This chain's CDR3 is CAISESRGAGDEQYF. DNA of the CDR3: TGTGCCATCAGTGAGTCCCGGGGGGCGGGTGACGAGCAGTACTTC.